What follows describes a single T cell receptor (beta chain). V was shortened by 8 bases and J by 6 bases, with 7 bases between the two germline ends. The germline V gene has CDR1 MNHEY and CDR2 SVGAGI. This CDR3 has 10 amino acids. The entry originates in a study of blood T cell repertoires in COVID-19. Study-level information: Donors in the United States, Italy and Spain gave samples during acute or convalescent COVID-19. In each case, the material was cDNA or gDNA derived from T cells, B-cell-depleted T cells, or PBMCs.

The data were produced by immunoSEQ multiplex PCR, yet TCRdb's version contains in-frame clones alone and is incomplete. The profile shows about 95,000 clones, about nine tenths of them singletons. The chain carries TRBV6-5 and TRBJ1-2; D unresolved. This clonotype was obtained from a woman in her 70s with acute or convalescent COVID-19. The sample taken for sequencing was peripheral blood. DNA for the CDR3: TGTGCCAGCGGGGAGAATGGCTACACCTTC. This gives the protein CASGENGYTF.